Described below is a single T cell receptor (beta chain) sequence and its context. Its antigen is not known. This specimen belongs to a study of CXCR3-negative and CXCR3-positive naive CD8 T cells. Germline lookup yields CDR1 SGDLS and CDR2 YYNGEE. The CDR3 extends over 15 amino acids. Overall study findings and caveats: TRB CDR3s of CXCR3-positive naive cells were more hydrophobic than those of CXCR3-negative naive cells.

The authors made the TRB cDNA libraries by 5' RACE using UMI labels. TCRdb reprocessed the 5' RACE reads and reports one entry per CDR3 protein, with no DNA. The table for this sample gives 84,000 or so distinct CDR3 sequences. This chain links TRBV9 with TRBJ1-1. Specimen: naive CXCR3+ CD8+ T cells from blood. The subset: CD45RO-CCR7+CD27+CD95- naive CD8+ T cells expressing CXCR3 (TNR3+). The TCR originated in a human donor in good health. Some clones in this sample may be carry-over from other donors' samples. CDR3 residues: CASSVEPRRDTEAFF.